Presented here are 23 T cell receptor beta chains from one specimen sequenced in a study of blood T cell repertoires in COVID-19. Method: immunoSEQ multiplex PCR; TCRdb's copy keeps in-frame clones and lacks some. The table includes about 190,000 clones, around 85% detected once. Sequencing used peripheral blood. These receptors originate from a middle-aged man who had recovered from COVID-19.

The chain couples TRBV9 to TRBJ1-3; D is undetermined. The CDR3 runs to 17 residues. CDR1 and CDR2 (germline): SGDLS, YYNGEE. Deletions cut 4 bases from V and 0 bases from J, with 17 bases between. CDR3: CASSPKSGRSSGNTIYF. CDR3 coding DNA: TGTGCCAGCAGCCCTAAGTCTGGGCGAAGCTCTGGAAACACCATATATTTT.

The CDR3 loop reads CASSDGTDTGELFF. The CDR3 DNA sequence: TGTGCCAGCAGTGATGGGACAGACACCGGGGAGCTGTTTTTT. The gene calls are TRBV6-4 and TRBJ2-2; 7 bases line up with TRBD1. In germline, CDR1 is MRHNA, CDR2 SNTAGT. J was trimmed by 3 bases and V by 3 bases; bases with no gene match: 1. CDR3 length equals 14 residues.

The gene calls are TRBV9 and TRBJ2-1; TRBD1 matches at 9 bases. The trim removed 3 bases at V and 9 bases at J, leaving 7 bases unmatched. CDR1 and CDR2 (germline): SGDLS, YYNGEE. The CDR3 sequence is 14 residues long. CDR3 sequence reads: CASSAWDRDGEQFF. The DNA of the CDR3 is TGTGCCAGCAGCGCCTGGGACAGGGATGGTGAGCAGTTCTTC. The variable domain in full, completed from reference TRBV9 and TRBJ2-1, reads DSGVTQTPKHLITATGQRVTLRCSPRSGDLSVYWYQQSLDQGLQFLIQYYNGEERAKGNILERFSAQQFPDLHSELNLSSLELGDSALYFCASSAWDRDGEQFFGPGTRLTVL.

This clone showed up just once. V is TRBV24-1 and J is TRBJ2-1, with 11 positions matching TRBD1. V lost 3 bases and J lost 6; bases outside the gene matches: 9. This CDR3 spans 17 amino acids. Germline assignment: CDR1 KGHDR and CDR2 SFDVKD. CDR3 DNA sequence: TGTGCCACCAGTGATGCCCGGACAGGGGGCGCTTTCAATGAGCAGTTCTTC. Its protein is CATSDARTGGAFNEQFF.

J is TRBJ1-1 and V is TRBV3-1 (or the pseudogene TRBV3-2); D may be TRBD1 (5 bases). The V and J ends lost 2 bases and 0 bases respectively, with 16 bases between them. CDR3 length: 17 residues. Per germline, CDR1 LGHDT and CDR2 YNNKEL (reference sequence). CDR3 nucleotides: TGTGCCAGCAGCCAATTTGGGGCCAGATCCATGAACACTGAAGCTTTCTTT. Translating gives CASSQFGARSMNTEAFF.

V and J are TRBV27 and TRBJ2-7; D remains unclear. The CDR3 sequence is 13 residues long. V was cut by 4 bases and J by 0 bases, with 7 bases left in between. CDR1 MNHEY and CDR2 SMNVEV come from the germline V gene (reference sequence). DNA of the CDR3: TGTGCCAGCAGTTCGGTCCTCTCCTACGAGCAGTACTTC. This sequence encodes CASSSVLSYEQYF.

CDR3 amino acids: CATSRERDPSYEQYF. The DNA for the CDR3 is TGTGCCACCAGCAGGGAGCGGGACCCCTCCTACGAGCAGTACTTC. J is TRBJ2-7 and V is TRBV15; 7 nucleotides match TRBD2. J was trimmed by 0 bases and V by 3 bases; bases with no gene match: 5. This CDR3 spans 15 amino acids. CDR1 and CDR2 (germline): LNHNV, YYDKDF (reference sequence). The full variable domain, its missing parts supplied by reference TRBV15 and TRBJ2-7, is DAMVIQNPRYQVTQFGKPVTLSCSQTLNHNVMYWYQQKSSQAPKLLFHYYDKDFNNEADTPDNFQSRRPNTSFCFLDIRSPGLGDTAMYLCATSRERDPSYEQYFGPGTRLTVT.

V and J are TRBV7-3 and TRBJ1-4; D gene ambiguous. This CDR3 region has 14 residues. V dropped 2 bases and J dropped 5 bases, with 9 bases sitting between them. The germline CDR1 and CDR2 sequences are SGHTA and FQGTGA. This CDR3 is CASSLGGRNEKLFF. The CDR3, as DNA: TGTGCCAGCAGCTTAGGCGGCCGGAATGAAAAACTGTTTTTT.

The chain employs TRBV5-4 and TRBJ1-2; D is possibly TRBD1 (6 bases). This CDR3 has 14 amino acids. V lost 3 bases and J lost 7, with 16 bases in between. Germline CDR1 and CDR2: SGHNT and YYREEE (reference sequence). The chain's CDR3 is CASSSDSRPSGYTF. The CDR3 nucleotides read TGTGCCAGCAGCTCGGACAGCCGGCCCAGTGGCTACACCTTC.

The chain carries TRBV19 and TRBJ1-1, with TRBD1 matching over 9 bases. Germline V gene lookup returns CDR1 LNHDA and CDR2 SQIVND (reference sequence). Trimming cost V 9 bases and J 3 bases; bases outside gene matches: 2. The CDR3 has 12 residues. The CDR3, as DNA: TGTGCCAGCGGACAGGGGCACACTGAAGCTTTCTTT. Its protein product is CASGQGHTEAFF.

The chain recombines TRBV7-2 with TRBJ1-3; 8 bases align to TRBD1. The CDR3 sequence is 17 residues long. V lost 3 bases to trimming and J lost 4 bases; unmatched junction nucleotides: 11. CDR1 and CDR2 from the germline V gene are SGHTA and FQGNSA. Written as DNA, the CDR3 is TGTGCCAGCAGCTTCGAATCCCAGGGGGCCTTGGGAAACACCATATATTTT. Its translation: CASSFESQGALGNTIYF.

The V gene is TRBV5-1, the J gene TRBJ2-6; D not certain. The V gene lost 3 bases and the J gene lost 2 bases, with 3 bases spanning the gap. Germline V gene data show CDR1 as SGHRS and CDR2 as YFSETQ. The CDR3 contains 13 residues. CDR3 DNA sequence: TGCGCCAGCAGCTCCACTGGGGCCAACGTCCTGACTTTC. Its translation is CASSSTGANVLTF.

V usage is TRBV4-1 and J usage is TRBJ2-1, with 7 bases fitting TRBD2. V lost 1 base to trimming and J lost 7 bases; unmatched junction nucleotides: 13. The CDR3 contains 17 residues. CDR1 is MGHRA, CDR2 YSYEKL, per germline. This CDR3 is CASSQGQNRDYSNEQFF. For the CDR3, the DNA is TGCGCCAGCAGCCAAGGACAGAACCGGGACTACTCAAATGAGCAGTTCTTC.

Comments on this clone: An end of the junction does not agree with germline; a read error may underlie this. The V and J genes are TRBV7-2 and TRBJ2-7; tentative D call: TRBD2 (5 bases). The germline CDR1 and CDR2 sequences are SGHTA and FQGNSA. The CDR3 covers 14 residues. The CDR3 spells CASSLSRGSSEQYF. The CDR3 DNA reads as TGTGCCAGCAGCTTATCCCGGGGATCCTCCGAGCAGTACTTC.

The gene calls are TRBV12-5 and TRBJ2-2, with 9 bases fitting TRBD1. CDR1 is LGHNT and CDR2 is FRNRAP in the germline V gene. Trimming at V came to 5 bases and at J to 4 bases, leaving 17 bases not matched to a gene. This CDR3 is 19 amino acids long. This CDR3 reads CASGQQGAGGSRGTGELFF. In DNA, the CDR3 is TGTGCTAGTGGTCAACAGGGGGCGGGCGGGAGTAGGGGCACCGGGGAGCTGTTTTTT. Using reference TRBV12-5 and TRBJ2-2 for the parts outside the CDR3, the full variable domain is DARVTQTPRHKVTEMGQEVTMRCQPILGHNTVFWYRQTMMQGLELLAYFRNRAPLDDSGMPKDRFSAEMPDATLATLKIQPSEPRDSAVYFCASGQQGAGGSRGTGELFFGEGSRLTVL.

A few counts support this clone. This chain uses TRBV14 with TRBJ1-1; no definite D call. The germline V gene encodes CDR1 SGHDN and CDR2 FVKESK. V was pared by 1 base and J by 9 bases, with 15 bases between. The CDR3 sequence is 14 residues long. CDR3: CASSQVQVWHKAFF. In DNA, the CDR3 is TGTGCCAGCAGCCAAGTTCAGGTTTGGCACAAAGCTTTCTTT.

This clone was seen only once. V gene TRBV9 combines with J gene TRBJ2-3; perhaps TRBD2 as D (6 bases). Germline V CDR1 and CDR2: SGDLS, YYNGEE. V lost 0 bases, J lost 7 bases, and 18 bases lay in between. The CDR3 runs 16 residues. This chain's CDR3 is CASSVVVLAGSNTQYF. CDR3 DNA: TGTGCCAGCAGCGTAGTGGTCCTGGCGGGATCAAATACGCAGTATTTT. Filled out from reference TRBV9 and TRBJ2-3, the complete variable domain reads DSGVTQTPKHLITATGQRVTLRCSPRSGDLSVYWYQQSLDQGLQFLIQYYNGEERAKGNILERFSAQQFPDLHSELNLSSLELGDSALYFCASSVVVLAGSNTQYFGPGTRLTVL.

V gene TRBV19 combines with J gene TRBJ1-1; D possibly corresponds to TRBD1 (5 bases). The CDR3 contains 13 residues. Trimming took 8 bases from V and 3 from J, leaving 13 bases between them. Looked up from germline, CDR1 is LNHDA and CDR2 is SQIVND (reference sequence). CDR3 protein: CASSFGRDTEAFF. The CDR3 nucleotides are TGTGCCAGTTCCTTCGGCAGGGACACTGAAGCTTTCTTT.

Only a few counts were recorded for this clone. The chain links TRBV10-3 to TRBJ1-5; 8 bases map to TRBD1. The CDR3 extends over 14 amino acids. Germline CDR1 and CDR2: ENHRY and SYGVKD. The V and J ends lost 6 bases and 1 base, in that order; junction bases with no gene match: 2. The DNA of the CDR3 is TGTGCCATCAGGGCAGGGGGCAGCAATCAGCCCCAGCATTTT. Protein: CAIRAGGSNQPQHF.

This clone was counted once. This sequence joins TRBV30 and TRBJ1-6; the match to TRBD1 covers 8 bases. The CDR3 totals 15 residues. Unmatched junction bases numbered 8, after V lost 0 bases and J lost 10 bases. Germline CDR1 and CDR2: GTSNPN and SVGIG (reference sequence). The CDR3: CAWSVRGDRGSPLHF. CDR3 DNA sequence: TGTGCCTGGAGTGTACGGGGAGACAGGGGATCACCCCTCCACTTT.

The chain links TRBV10-3 to TRBJ2-1; 8 bases map to TRBD2. Trimming at V came to 0 bases and at J to 7 bases, leaving 8 bases not matched to a gene. The length of the CDR3 is 16 residues. Germline V gives CDR1 ENHRY, CDR2 SYGVKD. The CDR3 region has the DNA TGTGCCATCAGTGAGTCGGCCGCGGGAGGAGTTAATGAGCAGTTCTTC. This sequence encodes CAISESAAGGVNEQFF.

This rearrangement joins TRBV7-2 to TRBJ2-1; 9 nucleotides align to TRBD2. V lost 5 bases, J lost 4 bases, and 9 bases stayed unmatched. CDR1 and CDR2 from the germline V gene are SGHTA and FQGNSA. CDR3 size: 16 residues. The CDR3 is CASSPLAGVGYNEQFF. As DNA, the CDR3 is TGTGCCAGCAGCCCCTTAGCGGGAGTGGGTTACAATGAGCAGTTCTTC. Full variable domain (outside the CDR3, taken from reference TRBV7-2 and TRBJ2-1): GAGVSQSPSNKVTEKGKDVELRCDPISGHTALYWYRQSLGQGLEFLIYFQGNSAPDKSGLPSDRFSAERTGGSVSTLTIQRTQQEDSAVYLCASSPLAGVGYNEQFFGPGTRLTVL.

This clone was picked up a small number of times. The chain is built from TRBV2 and TRBJ2-3; 11 nucleotides match TRBD1. CDR1 and CDR2 from the germline V gene are SNHLY and FYNNEI. V trimming: 2 bases; J trimming: 1 base; junction bases outside the gene matches: 8. This CDR3 is built from 18 residues. The CDR3 coding sequence is TGTGCCAGCAGTGAACGGGTGGACAGGGGGCGCGGCACAGATACGCAGTATTTT. It specifies CASSERVDRGRGTDTQYF.